Given below is one T cell receptor beta chain in context. These data belong to a study of early T cells in non-severe SARS-CoV-2 infection. Study in general: Sequencing of unsorted whole blood was done on bulk RNA, leaving chains unpaired.

The CDR3 spans 15 residues. Germline CDR1 reads MDHEN; CDR2 reads SYDVKM. The V and J ends lost 2 bases and 2 bases respectively, with 10 bases between them. Unique molecular identifiers were attached to individual cDNA molecules. TCRdb recomputed calls from the 5' RACE reads with MiXCR, one row per CDR3 protein. In the table there are tens of thousands of distinct CDR3 sequences, 11% of which are singletons. The chain uses TRBV28 and TRBJ2-1, with D unclear. This sequence was found in an adult who was a healthcare worker with PCR-confirmed SARS-CoV-2 infection or an uninfected control (not recorded which). Material for sequencing was whole blood. The CDR3 DNA reads as TGTGCCAGCAGTTTAGTCCCTACCACCTACAATGAGCAGTTCTTC. Translation: CASSLVPTTYNEQFF.